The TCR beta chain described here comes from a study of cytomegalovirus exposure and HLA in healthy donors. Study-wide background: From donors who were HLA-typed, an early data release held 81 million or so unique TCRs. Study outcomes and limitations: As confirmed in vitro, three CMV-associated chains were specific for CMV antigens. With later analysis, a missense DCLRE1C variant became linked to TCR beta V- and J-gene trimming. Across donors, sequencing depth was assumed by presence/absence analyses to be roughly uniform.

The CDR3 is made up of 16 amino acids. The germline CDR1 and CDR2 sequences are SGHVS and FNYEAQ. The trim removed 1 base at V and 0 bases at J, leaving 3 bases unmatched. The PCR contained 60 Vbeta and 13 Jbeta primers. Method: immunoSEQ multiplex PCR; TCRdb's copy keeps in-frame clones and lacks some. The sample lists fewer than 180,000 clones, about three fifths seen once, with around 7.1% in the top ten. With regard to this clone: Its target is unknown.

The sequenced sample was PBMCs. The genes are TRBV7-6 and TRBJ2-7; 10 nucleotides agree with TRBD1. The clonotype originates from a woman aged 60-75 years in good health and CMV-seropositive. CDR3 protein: CASSLGQGALSYEQYF. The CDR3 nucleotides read TGTGCCAGCAGCTTAGGACAGGGGGCTCTCTCCTACGAGCAGTACTTC. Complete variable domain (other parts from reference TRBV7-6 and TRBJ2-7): GAGVSQSPRYKVTKRGQDVALRCDPISGHVSLYWYRQALGQGPEFLTYFNYEAQQDKSGLPNDRFSAERPEGSISTLTIQRTEQRDSAMYRCASSLGQGALSYEQYFGPGTRLTVT.